Below are 27 T cell receptor beta chains sequenced from a single sample in a study of blood T cell repertoires in COVID-19. Sequencing used immunoSEQ multiplex PCR; TCRdb keeps in-frame clones, though not all of them. The table has a few hundred thousand clones, around 83% seen once. The sequenced sample was peripheral blood. The receptor set was obtained from a man under 40 who had recovered from COVID-19.

V usage is TRBV6-1 and J usage is TRBJ1-1; D call uncertain. This CDR3 is built from 14 residues. Between the trimmed V and J ends, which lost 3 bases and 0 bases, there was a span of 8 bases. Germline CDR1 is MNHNS and CDR2 is SASEGT. The CDR3 DNA follows: TGTGCCAGCAGTGAGGGCAGGATGAACACTGAAGCTTTCTTT. Translating gives CASSEGRMNTEAFF.

The chain has TRBV7-7 and TRBJ2-2; TRBD2 agrees at 9 bases. The CDR3 is 17 residues long. The trim removed 4 bases at V and 1 base at J, leaving 7 bases unmatched. Germline V gene lookup returns CDR1 SSHAT and CDR2 FNYEAQ (reference sequence). The CDR3 loop reads CASSSLLSGGNTGELFF. The CDR3 coding sequence is TGTGCCAGCAGCTCGTTACTTAGCGGGGGGAACACCGGGGAGCTGTTTTTT.

The table lists this clone with a count of one. The rearrangement links TRBV18 to TRBJ2-5; TRBD1 agrees at 10 bases. CDR3 length: 15 amino acids. V gave up 5 bases and J gave up 1 base; unmatched junction bases: 4. Germline loops: CDR1 KGHSH, CDR2 LQKENI. The CDR3 sequence: CASSLRQGAQETQYF. The CDR3 DNA sequence: TGTGCCAGCTCATTAAGACAGGGGGCCCAAGAGACCCAGTACTTC.

V and J are TRBV18 and TRBJ2-1, with 7 bases that match TRBD1. The CDR3 is 13 residues long. V was clipped by 5 bases and J by 6 bases; unmatched bases: 4. Per germline, CDR1 KGHSH and CDR2 LQKENI. The DNA for the CDR3 is TGTGCCAGCTCATCGGGACAGCTCAATGAGCAGTTCTTC. Translating gives CASSSGQLNEQFF.

The V call is TRBV6-2 or TRBV6-3, the J call TRBJ2-3; 14 bases map to TRBD2. Trimming removed 5 bases from V and 4 bases from J; junction bases left unmatched: 2. The germline gives CDR1 MNHEY, CDR2 SVGEGT. The CDR3 has 15 residues. CDR3 in amino acids: CASSRLAGGPDTQYF. The CDR3 DNA follows: TGTGCCAGCAGTCGACTAGCGGGGGGGCCAGATACGCAGTATTTT.

V usage is TRBV5-6 and J usage is TRBJ2-5, with 8 bases aligning to TRBD2. V lost 6 bases to trimming and J lost 4 bases; unmatched junction nucleotides: 8. The CDR3 runs 14 residues. Germline V gives CDR1 SGHDT, CDR2 YYEEEE. The CDR3 DNA reads TGTGCCAGCACACCAAATAGCGGGGCAGAGACCCAGTACTTC. Encoded protein: CASTPNSGAETQYF.

The J gene is TRBJ2-1, the V gene TRBV7-3; possible D gene TRBD2, 6 bases. The V gene's germline CDR1 is SGHTA and CDR2 FQGTGA. The CDR3 extends over 14 amino acids. V was clipped by 6 bases and J by 0 bases, with 9 bases between them. CDR3 nucleotides: TGTGCCAGCAGTGTGGGGGGCTCCTACAATGAGCAGTTCTTC. Its protein is CASSVGGSYNEQFF.

This rearrangement joins TRBV4-1 to TRBJ1-3; D not resolved. The germline V gene has CDR1 MGHRA and CDR2 YSYEKL. The V and J ends lost 1 base and 0 bases respectively, with 10 bases between them. CDR3 length equals 16 residues. The CDR3 bases are TGCGCCAGCAGCCAAGTTACCCCGGTCTCTGGAAACACCATATATTTT. Translated, it gives CASSQVTPVSGNTIYF.

In its sample, this clone was seen once. The chain joins TRBV5-1 to TRBJ1-4; 8 nucleotides match TRBD1. The germline gives CDR1 SGHRS, CDR2 YFSETQ. The trim removed 5 bases at V and 1 base at J, leaving 1 base unmatched. This CDR3 has 14 residues. The DNA for the CDR3 is TGCGCCAGCAGGGACAGGGTAACTAATGAAAAACTGTTTTTT. Translating it yields CASRDRVTNEKLFF.

This CDR3 is CASRQDRNTGELFF. The CDR3 DNA follows: TGTGCCAGCAGACAGGACAGAAACACCGGGGAGCTGTTTTTT. This chain uses TRBV28 with TRBJ2-2; possibly TRBD1 for D (6 bases). Germline loops: CDR1 MDHEN, CDR2 SYDVKM. Trimming took 6 bases from V and 2 from J, leaving 10 bases between them. The CDR3 runs to 14 residues.

The chain's CDR3 is CASSSTGAMTQGDTQYF. CDR3 DNA: TGTGCCAGCAGCTCAACAGGGGCTATGACACAGGGGGATACGCAGTATTTT. The chain couples TRBV5-6 to TRBJ2-3; 7 nucleotides match TRBD1. Germline V CDR1 and CDR2: SGHDT, YYEEEE. There are 17 residues in the CDR3. The ends lost 3 bases at V and 6 bases at J; junction bases unmatched: 16.

Worth noting for this clone: Other DNA sequences in the sample encode the same CDR3. The rearrangement joins TRBV3-1 (or the pseudogene TRBV3-2) to TRBJ2-6, with D possibly TRBD2 on 7 matching bases. There are 17 residues in the CDR3. Per the germline V gene, CDR1 is LGHDT and CDR2 is YNNKEL (reference sequence). Trimming removed 0 bases from V and 2 bases from J, with 11 bases in between. The CDR3 DNA reads as TGTGCCAGCAGCCAAGAGGGGGGGGCCACTGGGGCCAACGTCCTGACTTTC. Its protein is CASSQEGGATGANVLTF.

This chain joins TRBV5-6 and TRBJ2-5; the match to TRBD2 covers 12 bases. The CDR3 totals 17 residues. CDR1 is SGHDT, CDR2 YYEEEE, per germline. After removal of 4 bases from V and 5 bases from J, the junction contained 12 bases not matched to a gene. CDR3 in amino acids: CASSVTSGGRHAETQYF. The CDR3 DNA reads TGTGCCAGCAGCGTTACTAGCGGGGGGCGTCACGCGGAGACCCAGTACTTC.

Only a few counts were recorded for this clone. V gene TRBV5-1 combines with J gene TRBJ2-2; the match to TRBD2 covers 7 bases. From germline, CDR1 is SGHRS and CDR2 YFSETQ. Losses at the gene ends were 3 bases for V and 4 bases for J; bases not matched to a gene: 3. The CDR3 length is 14 residues. DNA for the CDR3: TGCGCCAGCAGCTACGGGGGGTCCACCGGGGAGCTGTTTTTT. Amino acid sequence: CASSYGGSTGELFF.

V and J are TRBV5-1 and TRBJ1-5; weak D call: TRBD1 (5 bases). V lost 0 bases and J lost 6, with 13 bases in between. Germline V gene data show CDR1 as SGHRS and CDR2 as YFSETQ. CDR3 length equals 15 residues. The CDR3 sequence is CASSLVGGDVQPQHF. The CDR3, as DNA: TGCGCCAGCAGCTTGGTTGGAGGGGACGTTCAGCCCCAGCATTTT.

The rearrangement joins TRBV10-3 to TRBJ2-3; 11 positions match TRBD2. Trimming removed 9 bases from V and 0 bases from J; junction bases left unmatched: 11. Germline CDR1 ENHRY, CDR2 SYGVKD. This CDR3 contains 17 residues. The CDR3 DNA is TGTGCCATAAATACCGGGACTAGCGGATCTAGCACAGATACGCAGTATTTT. Translating gives CAINTGTSGSSTDTQYF.

This chain uses TRBV29-1 with TRBJ2-3; TRBD2 aligns across 7 bases. The V gene's germline CDR1 is SQVTM and CDR2 ANQGSEA. CDR3 size: 15 residues. V lost 1 base and J lost 2; bases outside the gene matches: 6. The CDR3 here is CSVEVRGGPTDTQYF. The CDR3 region has the DNA TGCAGCGTTGAAGTTCGGGGAGGGCCCACAGATACGCAGTATTTT.

The chain joins TRBV5-1 to TRBJ2-3; 8 bases are a match to TRBD2. The V and J ends lost 4 bases and 6 bases, in that order; junction bases with no gene match: 13. Germline V gene lookup returns CDR1 SGHRS and CDR2 YFSETQ. CDR3 length equals 16 residues. CDR3 loop: CASSPPSGGRKDTQYF. DNA for the CDR3: TGCGCCAGCAGCCCCCCCTCGGGGGGGCGCAAGGATACGCAGTATTTT.

The chain carries TRBV2 and TRBJ1-4, with 8 bases matching TRBD1. CDR1 is SNHLY, CDR2 FYNNEI, per germline. The CDR3 consists of 13 residues. After removal of 7 bases from V and 6 bases from J, the junction contained 4 bases not matched to a gene. As DNA, the CDR3 is TGTGCCAGCATCAGGGGGCAGGATGAAAAACTGTTTTTT. It is translated as CASIRGQDEKLFF.

This clone was observed a single time. The chain combines TRBV11-2 with TRBJ2-7, with TRBD2 as a possible D gene (5 bases). The CDR3 consists of 15 residues. Trimming shortened V by 0 bases and J by 0 bases, and 9 bases separated the two germline ends. Germline lookup yields CDR1 SGHAT and CDR2 FQNNGV. CDR3 amino acids: CASSLDLGSSYEQYV. The CDR3 DNA sequence: TGTGCCAGCAGCTTAGATTTGGGGAGCTCCTACGAGCAGTACGTC.

CDR3 nucleotides: TGTGCCATCAGTGGAAACTCCGGGACATTGACCGGGGAGCTGTTTTTT. Residues: CAISGNSGTLTGELFF. The V gene is TRBV10-3, the J gene TRBJ2-2, with D tentatively TRBD1 (6 bases). The CDR3 loop spans 16 amino acids. Trimming took off 4 bases at V and 5 bases at J, with 17 bases between the two ends. Looked up from germline, CDR1 is ENHRY and CDR2 is SYGVKD.

V is TRBV15 and J is TRBJ1-1; 7 nucleotides line up with TRBD1. The junction had 5 bases not matched to a gene; V was cut back by 7 bases and J by 3 bases. Per germline, CDR1 LNHNV and CDR2 YYDKDF (reference sequence). The CDR3 contains 13 residues. DNA of the CDR3: TGTGCCACCACCCGACAGGGAGACACTGAAGCTTTCTTT. This translates into CATTRQGDTEAFF.

The V call is TRBV18, the J call TRBJ2-2; perhaps TRBD2 as D (6 bases). Deletions cut 3 bases from V and 2 bases from J, with 7 bases between. CDR3 size: 14 residues. Germline loops: CDR1 KGHSH, CDR2 LQKENI. In DNA form, the CDR3 reads TGTGCCAGCTCACCGGGACTTAACACCGGGGAGCTGTTTTTT. Residues: CASSPGLNTGELFF.

This chain connects TRBV10-3 to TRBJ1-2, with D perhaps matching TRBD1 (6 bases). V lost 5 bases, J lost 2 bases, and 9 bases lay in between. The germline V gene has CDR1 ENHRY and CDR2 SYGVKD. This CDR3 is 13 amino acids long. CDR3 protein: CAISSTGNYGYTF. CDR3 in DNA: TGTGCCATCAGTTCTACAGGGAACTATGGCTACACCTTC.

The rearrangement uses TRBV2 and TRBJ1-6, with 7 positions matching TRBD1. Trimming cost V 4 bases and J 7 bases; bases outside gene matches: 4. Germline CDR1 SNHLY, CDR2 FYNNEI. This CDR3 is built from 14 residues. The CDR3 DNA reads TGTGCCAGCAGTGTGGGACAGCTCAATTCACCCCTCCACTTT. Residues: CASSVGQLNSPLHF. Variable domain in full (rest from reference TRBV2 and TRBJ1-6): EPEVTQTPSHQVTQMGQEVILRCVPISNHLYFYWYRQILGQKVEFLVSFYNNEISEKSEIFDDQFSVERPDGSNFTLKIRSTKLEDSAMYFCASSVGQLNSPLHFGNGTRLTVT.

As to this clone: The identical CDR3 is also encoded by other nucleotide sequences in the sample. The chain couples TRBV6-1 to TRBJ1-5, with TRBD1 as a possible D gene (5 bases). Trimming cost V 2 bases and J 5 bases, with 10 bases left between them. CDR1 and CDR2 from the germline V gene are MNHNS and SASEGT. The CDR3 consists of 14 residues. The CDR3 nucleotides read TGTGCCAGCAGTGAACAGGGCGCGGATCAGCCCCAGCATTTT. Translating it yields CASSEQGADQPQHF.

In its sample, this clone was seen once. The chain recombines TRBV5-4 with TRBJ1-3; 9 positions agree with TRBD1. In germline, CDR1 is SGHNT, CDR2 YYREEE (reference sequence). The CDR3 is 14 residues long. The V segment lost 4 bases and the J segment 8 bases; nucleotides outside the gene matches: 7. CDR3 sequence: CASSHGTGLDTIYF. CDR3 DNA sequence: TGTGCCAGCAGCCATGGGACAGGGTTAGACACCATATATTTT.